The 19 T cell receptor beta chains below come from one sample, sequenced in a study of response to subunit inactivated influenza vaccine. TCRdb re-derived calls from the RT-PCR reads in MiXCR, one entry per CDR3 protein. The profile covers more than 400,000 distinct CDR3 sequences, with roughly 7.6% appearing a single time and approximately 14% taken by the ten largest. The sample here was PBMCs from blood, taken around 25 months after vaccination. The receptors originated from a man between 45 and 75 years old who received an inactivated influenza vaccine.

This clonotype came up a few times. The rearrangement links TRBV7-9 to TRBJ2-7, with D perhaps TRBD2 (6 bases). V was pared by 3 bases and J by 3 bases, with 9 bases between. The CDR3 extends over 13 amino acids. The V gene's germline CDR1 is SEHNR and CDR2 FQNEAQ (reference sequence). CDR3 loop: CASSFRDFYEQYF. Here the CDR3 DNA reads TGTGCCAGCAGCTTCCGGGACTTCTACGAGCAGTACTTC.

This clonotype was detected once. The chain couples TRBV30 to TRBJ2-1, with a tentative D call TRBD2 (6 bases). Trimming pared 0 bases from V and 6 bases from J, leaving 18 bases between. This CDR3 has 16 amino acids. Germline CDR1 GTSNPN, CDR2 SVGIG (reference sequence). The CDR3 loop reads CAWSVGNRMGGNEQFF. The CDR3, as DNA: TGTGCCTGGAGTGTAGGAAACAGGATGGGGGGCAATGAGCAGTTCTTC.

This clonotype came up many times. V is TRBV24-1 and J is TRBJ2-7; no firm D call. V was shortened by 5 bases and J by 2 bases, with 9 bases between the two germline ends. CDR3 length: 13 amino acids. From germline, CDR1 is KGHDR and CDR2 SFDVKD. The CDR3: CATSVPGTYEQYF. In DNA form, the CDR3 reads TGTGCCACCAGTGTACCGGGCACCTACGAGCAGTACTTC.

This clonotype occurred a few times. CDR3 nucleotide sequence: TGTGCCAGCATAACGCGAAGACCCTACGAGCAGTACTTC. Translation gives CASITRRPYEQYF. The chain has TRBV21-1 and TRBJ2-7. TRBV21-1 is a documented pseudogene. This CDR3 comprises 13 residues.

The table lists this clonotype with a few counts. The genes are TRBV3-1 and TRBJ2-7; D ambiguous. CDR1 is LGHDT, CDR2 YNNKEL, per germline (reference sequence). This CDR3 comprises 13 residues. Trimming shortened V by 2 bases and J by 0 bases, and 5 bases separated the two germline ends. Written as DNA, the CDR3 is TGTGCCAGCAGCCAATGGGACTCCTACGAGCAGTACTTC. This encodes CASSQWDSYEQYF.

Ten or more counts support this clonotype. The chain has TRBV6-1 and TRBJ2-1, with a weak D call TRBD1 (5 bases). With 6 bases removed from V and 1 base from J, the gap between germline ends came to 16 bases. Germline loops: CDR1 MNHNS, CDR2 SASEGT. CDR3 length: 16 residues. The CDR3 nucleotides are TGTGCCAGCAGACCGATAGGGGCTAGATCCTACAATGAGCAGTTCTTC. This sequence encodes CASRPIGARSYNEQFF.

The chain recombines TRBV9 with TRBJ2-2, with 8 bases lining up with TRBD2. Germline-derived CDR1 and CDR2 are SGDLS and YYNGEE. The CDR3 totals 16 residues. V lost 6 bases to trimming and J lost 4 bases; unmatched junction nucleotides: 11. The CDR3 nucleotides read TGTGCCAGCACCCCGGGGGGGAACTACCGCACCGGGGAGCTGTTTTTT. Translating it yields CASTPGGNYRTGELFF.

This clonotype was detected many times. The chain has TRBV12-3 or TRBV12-4 and TRBJ1-2; D uncertain. V was cut by 5 bases and J by 4 bases, with 11 bases left in between. CDR3 length equals 13 residues. The CDR3 loop reads CASSPRRIYGYTF. Here the CDR3 DNA reads TGTGCCAGCAGTCCGCGGAGAATCTATGGCTACACCTTC.

This clonotype was seen a few times. The rearrangement uses TRBV11-2 and TRBJ2-3; no firm D call. Trimming shortened V by 0 bases and J by 5 bases, and 18 bases separated the two germline ends. The germline V gene encodes CDR1 SGHAT and CDR2 FQNNGV. This CDR3 contains 17 residues. CDR3 nucleotides: TGTGCCAGCAGCTTAGAGTTTCGGCTGACCAACGAAGATACGCAGTATTTT. This codes for CASSLEFRLTNEDTQYF.

This clonotype has a handful of counts. This chain uses TRBV20-1 with TRBJ2-2; D perhaps matches TRBD1 (5 bases). Germline loops: CDR1 DFQATT, CDR2 SNEGSKA (reference sequence). This CDR3 has 15 amino acids. Trimming left V 0 bases short and J 5 bases short, with 13 bases between. The CDR3 DNA reads as TGCAGTGCTAGAGACGGGCGTAGGGGAACCGGGGAGCTGTTTTTT. Translation gives CSARDGRRGTGELFF.

V and J are TRBV6-4 and TRBJ1-5; D is ambiguous. V gave up 6 bases and J gave up 7 bases, with 13 bases separating them. Germline-derived CDR1 and CDR2 are MRHNA and SNTAGT. The CDR3 runs to 13 residues. CDR3 sequence reads: CASSAASGQPQHF. The CDR3 coding sequence is TGTGCCAGCAGCGCGGCGTCTGGACAGCCCCAGCATTTT.

This clonotype was counted many times. The chain combines TRBV12-3 or TRBV12-4 with TRBJ2-3, with 11 bases matching TRBD2. This CDR3 is 15 amino acids long. The V segment lost 3 bases and the J segment 8 bases; nucleotides outside the gene matches: 7. The CDR3 sequence is CASSFVAGGPVTQYF. The CDR3 nucleotides read TGTGCCAGCAGTTTCGTAGCGGGAGGGCCGGTTACGCAGTATTTT.

The sample holds a few counts of this clonotype. The chain links TRBV20-1 to TRBJ2-1; TRBD2 matches at 13 bases. Looked up from germline, CDR1 is DFQATT and CDR2 is SNEGSKA (reference sequence). This CDR3 has 16 amino acids. The V and J ends lost 3 bases and 0 bases, in that order; junction bases with no gene match: 2. The DNA of the CDR3 is TGCAGTGCTAGCGGGACTAGCGGGATCTCCTACAATGAGCAGTTCTTC. It encodes CSASGTSGISYNEQFF.

The sample holds many counts of this clonotype. The V gene is TRBV19, the J gene TRBJ1-2; 10 bases align to TRBD1. CDR3 length: 13 amino acids. V lost 10 bases, J lost 5 bases, and 7 bases stayed unmatched. The germline CDR1 and CDR2 sequences are LNHDA and SQIVND (reference sequence). The CDR3: CATRDRGNYGYTF. DNA for the CDR3: TGTGCCACGCGGGACAGGGGTAATTATGGCTACACCTTC.

There are many counts of this clonotype. The genes are TRBV12-3 or TRBV12-4 and TRBJ2-3; no definite D call. The CDR3 totals 15 residues. Trimming cost V 3 bases and J 4 bases, with 14 bases left between them. This CDR3 is CASSFLGNGADTQYF. CDR3 DNA sequence: TGTGCCAGCAGTTTTCTGGGGAATGGTGCAGATACGCAGTATTTT.

In this sample, this clonotype turned up many times. The rearrangement joins TRBV6-1 to TRBJ2-3; 7 bases align to TRBD2. There are 17 residues in the CDR3. Germline trimming cut 6 bases from V and 3 bases from J; bases unmatched to any gene: 15. From germline, CDR1 is MNHNS and CDR2 SASEGT. CDR3 in DNA: TGTGCCAGCAGAGGACTGACGGGAGGCTGGTGGACAGATACGCAGTATTTT. Encoded protein: CASRGLTGGWWTDTQYF.

Only a few counts were recorded for this clonotype. The V gene is TRBV28, the J gene TRBJ1-5, with 7 bases lining up with TRBD1. J gave up 6 bases and V 6 bases, and 8 bases lay outside the gene matches. The CDR3 runs to 14 residues. CDR1 and CDR2 from the germline V gene are MDHEN and SYDVKM. The CDR3, as DNA: TGTGCCAGCAGAGTGGGTGACAGGGTTCAGCCCCAGCATTTT. Amino acid sequence: CASRVGDRVQPQHF.

This clonotype has at least ten counts. V and J are TRBV15 and TRBJ2-1, with 7 nucleotides matching TRBD1. CDR3 size: 16 residues. With V trimmed by 4 bases and J by 0 bases, 6 bases remained unmatched. Germline V gene data show CDR1 as LNHNV and CDR2 as YYDKDF (reference sequence). The CDR3 is CATSTQGITSYNEQFF. In DNA, the CDR3 is TGTGCCACCAGCACACAGGGGATCACCTCCTACAATGAGCAGTTCTTC.

The chain uses TRBV25-1 and TRBJ1-2, with TRBD1 matching over 7 bases. The CDR3 is 12 amino acids. The V gene end was trimmed by 10 bases and the J gene end by 7 bases; junction bases not matched to a gene: 9. Germline V gene sequence: CDR1 MGHDK, CDR2 SYGVNS. Here the CDR3 DNA reads TGTGCCACCACGAGGACAGGCTTTGGCTACACCTTC. The encoded protein is CATTRTGFGYTF.